One and the same sample provided the 3 T cell receptor beta chains below, sequenced in a study of blood T cell repertoires in COVID-19 (dated by TCRdb to 2019 to 2021). Libraries were constructed by the immunoSEQ multiplex PCR assay. In its TCRdb copy, this immuneACCESS table keeps in-frame sequences only and misses some clones. Where compared with another copy, unresolved V genes explain less than half of these, and the others have no known cause. For this sample there are about 75,000 clones; approximately 85% appear just once. The ten largest clones add up to less than 5.5% of the sample. The specimen sequenced was peripheral blood. The source is a woman of 80 years or more with active or convalescent COVID-19.

This clone was recorded once. V and J are TRBV18 and TRBJ2-1, with TRBD2 matching over 9 bases. Germline assignment: CDR1 KGHSH and CDR2 LQKENI. This CDR3 is 16 amino acids long. V was clipped by 4 bases and J by 6 bases; unmatched bases: 10. CDR3 coding DNA: TGTGCCAGCTCACGGACCCTAGCGGGGTTAGGCAATGAGCAGTTCTTC. Amino acid sequence: CASSRTLAGLGNEQFF.

The chain is built from TRBV9 and TRBJ2-1; D is possibly TRBD2 (6 bases). The CDR3 loop spans 14 amino acids. Trimming cost V 4 bases and J 8 bases, with 16 bases left between them. CDR1 and CDR2 (germline): SGDLS, YYNGEE. The CDR3 loop reads CASSPRLVSDEQFF. The CDR3, as DNA: TGTGCCAGCAGCCCCCGACTAGTTTCCGATGAGCAGTTCTTC.

The chain is built from TRBV10-1 and TRBJ2-7, with a possible D match to TRBD1 (6 bases). Trimming took 5 bases from V and 8 from J, leaving 13 bases between them. The CDR3 is 12 residues long. Germline V CDR1 and CDR2: WNHNN, SYGVQD (reference sequence). CDR3 nucleotides: TGCGCCAGCAGTAATACAGGGAAGCAGCAGTACTTC. It encodes CASSNTGKQQYF.